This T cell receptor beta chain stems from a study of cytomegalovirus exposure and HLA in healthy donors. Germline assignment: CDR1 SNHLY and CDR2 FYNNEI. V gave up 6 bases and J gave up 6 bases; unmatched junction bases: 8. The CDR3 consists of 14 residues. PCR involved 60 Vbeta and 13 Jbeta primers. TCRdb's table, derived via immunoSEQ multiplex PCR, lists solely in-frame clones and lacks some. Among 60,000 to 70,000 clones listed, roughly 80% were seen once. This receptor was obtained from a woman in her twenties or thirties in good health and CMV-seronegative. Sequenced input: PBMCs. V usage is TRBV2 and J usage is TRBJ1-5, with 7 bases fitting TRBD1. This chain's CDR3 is CASRATGSFQPQHF. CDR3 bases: TGTGCCAGCAGGGCGACAGGGAGCTTTCAGCCCCAGCATTTT.